The 9 T cell receptor beta chains reported below all come from one sample, sequenced in a study of cytomegalovirus exposure and HLA in healthy donors. Primers: 60 Vbeta forward and 13 Jbeta reverse. Libraries were prepared by immunoSEQ multiplex PCR; TCRdb keeps only in-frame clonotypes and omits some of them. The sample lists some 100,000 clones, roughly 80% occurring once. Sequenced material: PBMCs. Receptors were obtained from a woman between 45 and 65 years old in good health and CMV-seropositive.

The V and J genes are TRBV13 and TRBJ1-2; the D gene is possibly TRBD1 (6 bases). From germline, CDR1 is PRHDT and CDR2 FYEKMQ (reference sequence). This CDR3 has 14 residues. V was shortened by 0 bases and J by 5 bases, with 10 bases between the two germline ends. The CDR3 loop reads CASSLGGTPYGYTF. The CDR3 coding sequence is TGTGCCAGCAGCTTAGGGGGGACACCTTATGGCTACACCTTC.

The chain joins TRBV5-4 to TRBJ1-6; 7 bases match TRBD1. After removal of 4 bases from V and 7 bases from J, the junction contained 5 bases not matched to a gene. Germline V gives CDR1 SGHNT, CDR2 YYREEE (reference sequence). This CDR3 has 14 amino acids. The CDR3 region has the DNA TGTGCCAGCAGCAAACGGGACAGCAATTCACCCCTCCACTTT. Amino acid sequence: CASSKRDSNSPLHF.

This chain links TRBV7-2 with TRBJ1-1, with TRBD1 matching 9 bases. V was clipped by 5 bases and J by 5 bases; unmatched bases: 9. CDR1 is SGHTA and CDR2 is FQGNSA in the germline V gene. This CDR3 is 15 amino acids long. The DNA for the CDR3 is TGTGCCAGCAGCAGTCTTGGACAGGGGAGGACTGAAGCTTTCTTT. It translates to CASSSLGQGRTEAFF.

V gene TRBV5-6 combines with J gene TRBJ2-7; 7 positions match TRBD1. This CDR3 is 13 amino acids long. Germline-derived CDR1 and CDR2 are SGHDT and YYEEEE. The V gene end was trimmed by 4 bases and the J gene end by 4 bases; junction bases not matched to a gene: 5. CDR3 region: CASSVGTAYEQYF. CDR3 nucleotide sequence: TGTGCCAGCAGCGTTGGGACAGCATACGAGCAGTACTTC. Full variable domain (rest looked up from reference TRBV5-6 and TRBJ2-7): DAGVTQSPTHLIKTRGQQVTLRCSPKSGHDTVSWYQQALGQGPQFIFQYYEEEERQRGNFPDRFSGHQFPNYSSELNVNALLLGDSALYLCASSVGTAYEQYFGPGTRLTVT.

This clone was observed once. The chain combines TRBV11-3 with TRBJ1-2; the D is unclear. The CDR3 extends over 12 amino acids. Germline CDR1 is SGHNT and CDR2 is YENEEA. Trimming pared 2 bases from V and 6 bases from J, leaving 7 bases between. For the CDR3, the DNA is TGTGCCAGCAGCTTATCCGGGGATGGCTACACCTTC. The encoded protein is CASSLSGDGYTF.

The rearrangement joins TRBV2 to TRBJ2-1; 12 bases fit TRBD2. V trimming: 0 bases; J trimming: 4 bases; junction bases outside the gene matches: 1. Germline CDR1 is SNHLY and CDR2 is FYNNEI. The CDR3 sequence is 16 residues long. CDR3 amino acids: CASSEATSGSYNEQFF. CDR3 coding DNA: TGTGCCAGCAGTGAAGCGACTAGCGGGAGTTACAATGAGCAGTTCTTC.

This clone was seen once. The chain links TRBV6-1 to TRBJ1-1; possible D gene TRBD1, 5 bases. CDR1 and CDR2 (germline): MNHNS, SASEGT. V was cut by 9 bases and J by 0 bases, with 14 bases left in between. The CDR3 contains 14 residues. The CDR3: CASRWGSVNTEAFF. CDR3 DNA sequence: TGTGCCAGTAGATGGGGCTCTGTGAACACTGAAGCTTTCTTT.

The chain combines TRBV19 with TRBJ2-3; 9 nucleotides agree with TRBD1. The length of the CDR3 is 15 residues. Germline trimming cut 6 bases from V and 2 bases from J; bases unmatched to any gene: 6. Germline V lookup: CDR1 LNHDA, CDR2 SQIVND (reference sequence). The CDR3 DNA follows: TGTGCCAGTAGGGGACAGGGAATTTTCACAGATACGCAGTATTTT. It codes for CASRGQGIFTDTQYF.

This chain links TRBV11-2 with TRBJ2-7; 9 bases map to TRBD1. The V and J ends lost 7 bases and 4 bases, in that order; junction bases with no gene match: 8. Germline loops: CDR1 SGHAT, CDR2 FQNNGV. This CDR3 comprises 14 residues. CDR3 amino acids: CASIGTGRLYEQYF. CDR3 coding DNA: TGTGCCAGCATAGGGACAGGGCGCTTATACGAGCAGTACTTC.